The next 29 T cell receptor beta chains were all read from a single sample in a study of CD8+CD57+ T cells in acquired aplastic anemia. Both TCR beta VDJ combination and CDR3 sequence profiling were carried out. Genomic DNA was the template for this profiling. One entry per CDR3 protein results from TCRdb running MiXCR on the reads. The sample contains about 170,000 distinct CDR3 sequences, about three fifths of which appear only once. Sequencing used sorted CD4+, CD8+, or CD8+CD57+ T cells (not recorded which) from PBMCs. The origin of the receptors is a human donor in good health.

The chain uses TRBV7-3 and TRBJ2-1; D unclear. The germline gives CDR1 SGHTA, CDR2 FQGTGA. Trimming removed 0 bases from V and 7 bases from J, with 4 bases in between. CDR3 length: 12 amino acids. The CDR3 DNA sequence: TGTGCCAGCAGCTTAACGCGGAATGAGCAGTTCTTC. This sequence encodes CASSLTRNEQFF.

This clonotype was picked up one time. This chain uses TRBV7-2 with TRBJ1-4, with 8 positions matching TRBD1. Germline V gene sequence: CDR1 SGHTA, CDR2 FQGNSA. The CDR3 is 13 residues long. Germline trimming cut 5 bases from V and 8 bases from J; bases unmatched to any gene: 4. CDR3 sequence: CASSRQGYEKLFF. The CDR3 DNA reads as TGTGCCAGCAGCCGACAGGGGTACGAAAAACTGTTTTTT.

At least ten counts were recorded for this clonotype. The chain joins TRBV30 to TRBJ2-7, with 10 bases that match TRBD2. Germline CDR1 GTSNPN, CDR2 SVGIG (reference sequence). Trimming took 0 bases from V and 3 from J; bases not matched to a gene: 5. The CDR3 loop spans 15 amino acids. CDR3 loop: CAWSVGASGSYEQYF. Written as DNA, the CDR3 is TGTGCCTGGAGTGTGGGGGCTAGCGGGAGCTACGAGCAGTACTTC.

V gene TRBV25-1 combines with J gene TRBJ2-1; TRBD1 agrees at 9 bases. Trimming cost V 4 bases and J 4 bases; bases outside gene matches: 5. The CDR3 contains 15 residues. Germline V gene sequence: CDR1 MGHDK, CDR2 SYGVNS. The DNA for the CDR3 is TGTGCCAGCAGTGGCCGGGGGACAGGGTACAATGAGCAGTTCTTC. Its translation is CASSGRGTGYNEQFF.

The V call is TRBV15, the J call TRBJ2-1; 7 bases match TRBD1. The CDR3 is 16 amino acids. The V segment lost 3 bases and the J segment 3 bases; nucleotides outside the gene matches: 8. Germline V CDR1 and CDR2: LNHNV, YYDKDF (reference sequence). CDR3 nucleotides: TGTGCCACCAGCAGCGTAGGGACAGTAAACTACAATGAGCAGTTCTTC. This gives the protein CATSSVGTVNYNEQFF.

As concerns this clonotype: At one of its ends the junction is not consistent with the germline gene, which may arise from a read error. This rearrangement joins TRBV7-9 to TRBJ2-5, with TRBD2 matching 11 bases. CDR1 and CDR2 (germline): SEHNR, FQNEAQ (reference sequence). The CDR3 has 14 residues. CDR3 DNA: TGCGCCAGCAGCACCGGACTAGCGGGAGAGACCCAGTACTTC. It codes for CASSTGLAGETQYF.

The chain is built from TRBV9 and TRBJ1-2, with 8 bases that match TRBD1. The CDR3 extends over 12 amino acids. Per germline, CDR1 SGDLS and CDR2 YYNGEE. V gave up 3 bases and J gave up 10 bases; unmatched junction bases: 5. CDR3 in DNA: TGTGCCAGCAGCGCCGAGACAGGGGCCTACACCTTC. As protein: CASSAETGAYTF.

The chain combines TRBV7-8 with TRBJ2-5; TRBD2 matches 7 bases. CDR3 size: 13 residues. Germline V lookup: CDR1 SGHVS, CDR2 FQNEAQ. The ends lost 3 bases at V and 3 bases at J; junction bases unmatched: 1. In DNA form, the CDR3 reads TGTGCCAGCAGCTTGACTAGCAAAGAGACCCAGTACTTC. Residues: CASSLTSKETQYF.

This chain links TRBV19 with TRBJ1-2, with D uncertain. CDR1 is LNHDA and CDR2 is SQIVND in the germline V gene (reference sequence). The CDR3 covers 11 residues. V was cut by 4 bases and J by 7 bases, with 7 bases left in between. The CDR3 bases are TGTGCCAGTAGTAAAGGGCGTGGCTACACCTTC. Its protein product is CASSKGRGYTF.

The rearrangement links TRBV6-6 to TRBJ2-1; 9 bases map to TRBD2. Germline-derived CDR1 and CDR2 are MNHNY and SVGAGI (reference sequence). CDR3 length equals 19 residues. V shed 2 bases and J 10 bases; nucleotides not matched to a gene: 21. The CDR3 spells CASSYTVFFSGSTEGEQFF. The CDR3, as DNA: TGTGCCAGCAGTTACACCGTCTTTTTTAGCGGGAGTACGGAAGGGGAGCAGTTCTTC.

This clonotype was seen ten or more times. The chain couples TRBV4-3 to TRBJ2-1; 7 nucleotides agree with TRBD1. The J segment lost 5 bases and the V segment lost 3 bases, leaving 10 bases of the junction unmatched. This CDR3 has 16 residues. Looked up from germline, CDR1 is LGHNA and CDR2 is YSLEER. The CDR3 sequence is CASSHAQGQINNEQFF. CDR3 nucleotide sequence: TGCGCCAGCAGCCACGCCCAGGGACAGATTAACAATGAGCAGTTCTTC.

The chain carries TRBV2 and TRBJ1-5; TRBD1 matches at 7 bases. Trimming removed 8 bases from V and 2 bases from J; junction bases left unmatched: 9. Looked up from germline, CDR1 is SNHLY and CDR2 is FYNNEI. The CDR3 covers 15 residues. The CDR3: CASGRQGFGNQPQHF. CDR3 DNA sequence: TGTGCCAGCGGGAGACAGGGATTCGGCAATCAGCCCCAGCATTTT. Full variable domain (missing parts from reference TRBV2 and TRBJ1-5): EPEVTQTPSHQVTQMGQEVILRCVPISNHLYFYWYRQILGQKVEFLVSFYNNEISEKSEIFDDQFSVERPDGSNFTLKIRSTKLEDSAMYFCASGRQGFGNQPQHFGDGTRLSIL.

The rearrangement uses TRBV7-9 and TRBJ1-3; D unclear. The length of the CDR3 is 12 residues. Trimming took off 3 bases at V and 5 bases at J, with 5 bases between the two ends. Germline CDR1 is SEHNR and CDR2 is FQNEAQ (reference sequence). CDR3 sequence (DNA): TGTGCCAGCAGCTTGAGCCGAAACACCATATATTTT. Protein sequence: CASSLSRNTIYF.

This clonotype was observed many times. The germline gene is not matched at one end of the junction; a read error may be the cause. The rearrangement joins TRBV7-8 to TRBJ2-7; possibly TRBD1 for D (5 bases). The CDR3 sequence is 12 residues long. CDR1 is SGHVS, CDR2 FQNEAQ, per germline. CDR3 DNA sequence: TGTGCCAGCACCTTACCAGGGTTCGAGCAGTACTTC. Translation gives CASTLPGFEQYF.

The table lists this clonotype with many counts. The V call is TRBV2, the J call TRBJ1-5, with D perhaps TRBD1 (5 bases). The germline V gene encodes CDR1 SNHLY and CDR2 FYNNEI. CDR3 length: 12 amino acids. The V end lost 9 bases, the J end lost 3 bases, and 9 bases lay between the germline ends. CDR3 DNA sequence: TGTGCCAGTCAGGACACCAATCAGCCCCAGCATTTT. Amino acid sequence: CASQDTNQPQHF.

The rearrangement uses TRBV6-6 and TRBJ2-7; D may be TRBD1 (6 bases). Germline V CDR1 and CDR2: MNHNY, SVGAGI (reference sequence). The V gene lost 8 bases and the J gene lost 3 bases, with 17 bases spanning the gap. The CDR3 spans 14 residues. CDR3 in DNA: TGTGCCAGCGGGGAGACAGGTTGGTTCTACGAGCAGTACTTC. Translating it yields CASGETGWFYEQYF.

This clonotype turned up a few times. The chain employs TRBV5-6 and TRBJ1-1; D uncertain. CDR3 length equals 13 residues. The ends were cut back, 3 bases at V and 0 bases at J, with 6 bases in the middle. Germline V gene data show CDR1 as SGHDT and CDR2 as YYEEEE. CDR3 residues: CASSYDLNTEAFF. The CDR3 nucleotides read TGTGCCAGCAGCTATGACTTGAACACTGAAGCTTTCTTT.

The rearrangement joins TRBV10-3 to TRBJ1-2; D is undetermined. Trimming left V 3 bases short and J 0 bases short, with 11 bases between. Germline CDR1 is ENHRY and CDR2 is SYGVKD. The CDR3 loop spans 15 amino acids. The CDR3 sequence: CAISDRTAANYGYTF. CDR3 nucleotides: TGTGCCATCAGTGACCGGACGGCTGCTAACTATGGCTACACCTTC.

This clonotype was detected once. One end of the junction is discordant with germline, which a read error may explain. This chain joins TRBV2 and TRBJ2-7, with TRBD1 identical over 9 bases. Germline lookup yields CDR1 SNHLY and CDR2 FYNNEI. The CDR3 is 17 residues long. The CDR3 is CASSEVILQGAWYEQHF. The CDR3 nucleotides read TGTGCCAGCAGTGAAGTGATTCTACAGGGGGCTTGGTACGAGCAGCACTTC.

The genes are TRBV20-1 and TRBJ2-7; TRBD2 aligns across 10 bases. With V trimmed by 6 bases and J by 4 bases, 12 bases remained unmatched. The CDR3 totals 15 residues. CDR1 DFQATT and CDR2 SNEGSKA come from the germline V gene (reference sequence). The CDR3 coding sequence is TGCAGTGCCCTGCCGGGGTTAGCGGGAGGTTACGAGCAGTACTTC. The encoded protein is CSALPGLAGGYEQYF.

V and J are TRBV7-9 and TRBJ1-1; D is perhaps TRBD1 (6 bases). CDR3 length: 17 residues. CDR1 is SEHNR and CDR2 is FQNEAQ in the germline V gene (reference sequence). The V end was cut by 3 bases, the J end by 4 bases, with 21 bases between. The CDR3 reads CASSFRQGGGRSTEAFF. CDR3 nucleotides: TGTGCCAGCAGCTTCCGGCAGGGCGGGGGGCGAAGCACTGAAGCTTTCTTT.

The chain carries TRBV11-2 and TRBJ2-2; 9 bases fit TRBD1. This CDR3 contains 15 residues. Per the germline V gene, CDR1 is SGHAT and CDR2 is FQNNGV. The trim removed 6 bases at V and 5 bases at J, leaving 7 bases unmatched. The chain's CDR3 is CASRSGQGYTGELFF. The CDR3 coding sequence is TGTGCCAGCAGATCCGGACAGGGGTATACCGGGGAGCTGTTTTTT.

This clonotype was recorded at least ten times. The chain is built from TRBV4-1 and TRBJ2-1; 9 bases line up with TRBD2. V gave up 2 bases and J gave up 7 bases; unmatched junction bases: 9. The CDR3 runs to 16 residues. Germline V gene lookup returns CDR1 MGHRA and CDR2 YSYEKL. The CDR3 DNA sequence: TGCGCCAGCAGCCAAAATAGCGGGAGCGAATCTAATGAGCAGTTCTTC. It yields the protein CASSQNSGSESNEQFF.

CDR3 amino acids: CASSYGPGGTGYVGRSQYF. The CDR3 DNA is TGTGCCAGCAGCTATGGTCCCGGCGGGACAGGCTACGTGGGTCGCTCGCAGTATTTT. The J gene is TRBJ2-3, the V gene TRBV7-9; 8 nucleotides agree with TRBD1. Per germline, CDR1 SEHNR and CDR2 FQNEAQ (reference sequence). This CDR3 is built from 19 residues. Trimming removed 4 bases from V and 10 bases from J; junction bases left unmatched: 25.

The CDR3 nucleotides are TGCAGTGCTAGGAAGGGGGATGAGCAGTTCTTC. Residues: CSARKGDEQFF. The chain joins TRBV20-1 to TRBJ2-1; D is possibly TRBD1 (6 bases). The ends were cut back, 3 bases at V and 8 bases at J, with 8 bases in the middle. Germline loops: CDR1 DFQATT, CDR2 SNEGSKA (reference sequence). The CDR3 has 11 residues.

V gene TRBV20-1 combines with J gene TRBJ2-1, with a weak D call TRBD1 (6 bases). The V end was cut by 6 bases, the J end by 0 bases, with 15 bases between. The germline CDR1 and CDR2 sequences are DFQATT and SNEGSKA (reference sequence). The CDR3 is made up of 15 amino acids. DNA for the CDR3: TGCAGTGCACCCGAGGGGGAGTTCTCCTACAATGAGCAGTTCTTC. Its translation: CSAPEGEFSYNEQFF.

The rearrangement links TRBV20-1 to TRBJ2-7; no firm D call. Between the trimmed V and J ends, which lost 0 bases and 2 bases, there was a span of 8 bases. This CDR3 comprises 13 residues. Germline V CDR1 and CDR2: DFQATT, SNEGSKA (reference sequence). CDR3 sequence: CSARDTEPYEQYF. In DNA, the CDR3 is TGCAGTGCTAGAGATACAGAGCCCTACGAGCAGTACTTC.

The CDR3 sequence is CASSQARDRGGYTF. In DNA form, the CDR3 reads TGTGCCAGCAGCCAAGCGAGGGACAGGGGTGGCTACACCTTC. The V gene is TRBV12-3 or TRBV12-4, the J gene TRBJ1-2; TRBD1 aligns across 10 bases. V was clipped by 6 bases and J by 7 bases; unmatched bases: 8. This CDR3 has 14 residues.

The V gene is TRBV12-3 or TRBV12-4, the J gene TRBJ2-1, with D uncertain. This CDR3 has 15 residues. V was shortened by 5 bases and J by 0 bases, with 11 bases between the two germline ends. The chain's CDR3 is CASSKEFSSYNEQFF. The CDR3 DNA reads TGTGCCAGCAGTAAAGAGTTCAGCTCCTACAATGAGCAGTTCTTC.